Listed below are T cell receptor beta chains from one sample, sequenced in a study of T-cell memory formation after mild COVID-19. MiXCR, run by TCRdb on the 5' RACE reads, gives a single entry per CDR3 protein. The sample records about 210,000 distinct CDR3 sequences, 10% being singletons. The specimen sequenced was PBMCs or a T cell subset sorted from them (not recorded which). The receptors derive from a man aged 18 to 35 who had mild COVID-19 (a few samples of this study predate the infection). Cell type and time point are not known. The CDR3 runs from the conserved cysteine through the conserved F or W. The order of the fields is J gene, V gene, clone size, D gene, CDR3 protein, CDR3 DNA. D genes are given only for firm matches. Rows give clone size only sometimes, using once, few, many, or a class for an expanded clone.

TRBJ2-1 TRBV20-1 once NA CSAEPGLGGNEQFF TGCAGTGCTGAGCCCGGACTAGGGGGGAATGAGCAGTTCTTC
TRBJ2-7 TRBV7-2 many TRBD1 CASSLSGTGIPYEQYF TGTGCCAGCAGCTTAAGTGGGACAGGGATCCCCTACGAGCAGTACTTC
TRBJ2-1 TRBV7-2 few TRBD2 CASSLRLAGYNEQFF TGTGCCAGCAGCTTAAGACTAGCGGGTTACAATGAGCAGTTCTTC
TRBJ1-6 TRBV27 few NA CASSLSSYNSPLHF TGTGCCAGCAGTCTCAGCTCCTATAATTCACCCCTCCACTTT
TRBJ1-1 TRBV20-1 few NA CSARDRGSGDGAFF TGCAGTGCTAGAGATCGAGGGTCGGGGGATGGAGCTTTCTTT
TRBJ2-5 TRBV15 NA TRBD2 CATSSGGVGTQYF TGTGCCACCAGCAGCGGGGGGGTTGGGACCCAGTACTTC
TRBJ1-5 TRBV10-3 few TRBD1 CAISQAGTDNSNQPQHF TGTGCCATCAGTCAAGCGGGGACAGACAATAGCAATCAGCCCCAGCATTTT
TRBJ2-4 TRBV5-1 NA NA CASSATGLKNIQYF TGCGCCAGCAGCGCGACAGGTTTGAAAAACATTCAGTACTTC
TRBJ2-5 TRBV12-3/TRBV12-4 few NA CASSTGGGETQYF TGTGCCAGCAGTACAGGGGGGGGAGAGACCCAGTACTTC
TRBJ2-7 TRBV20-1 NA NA CSATRGDLYEQYF TGCAGTGCAACGAGGGGCGATCTCTACGAGCAGTACTTC
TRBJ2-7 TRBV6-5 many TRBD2 CASRSPGGSSYEQYF TGTGCCAGCAGGTCCCCCGGGGGGAGCTCCTACGAGCAGTACTTC
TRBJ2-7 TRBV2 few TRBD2 CASSERIGGGSYEQYF TGTGCCAGCAGTGAAAGAATCGGCGGGGGTTCCTACGAGCAGTACTTC
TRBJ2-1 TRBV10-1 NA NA CASSGNYNEQFF TGCGCCAGCAGTGGAAATTACAATGAGCAGTTCTTC
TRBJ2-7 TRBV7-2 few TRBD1 CASSLGQFYEQYF TGTGCCAGCAGCCTGGGACAGTTCTACGAGCAGTACTTC
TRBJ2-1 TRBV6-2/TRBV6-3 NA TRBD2 CASIKKLAGGSINSYNEQFF TGTGCCAGCATAAAGAAACTAGCGGGGGGCTCGATAAACTCCTACAATGAGCAGTTCTTC
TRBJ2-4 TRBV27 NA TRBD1 CASSLTGDNIQYF TGTGCCAGCAGTTTGACAGGGGACAACATTCAGTACTTC
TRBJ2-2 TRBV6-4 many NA CASSEESTGELFF TGTGCCAGCAGTGAGGAATCTACCGGGGAGCTGTTTTTT
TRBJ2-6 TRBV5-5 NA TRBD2 CASSPAGAGANVLTF TGTGCCAGCAGCCCGGCGGGGGCTGGGGCCAACGTCCTGACTTTC
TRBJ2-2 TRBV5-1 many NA CASKILPATGELFF TGCGCCAGCAAGATCCTCCCGGCCACCGGGGAGCTGTTTTTT
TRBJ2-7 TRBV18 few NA CASSPGWASYEQYF TGTGCCAGCTCACCCGGATGGGCTAGCTACGAGCAGTACTTC
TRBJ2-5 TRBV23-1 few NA CASSQSTVDGQETQYF TGCGCCAGCAGTCAATCGACGGTGGACGGCCAAGAGACCCAGTACTTC
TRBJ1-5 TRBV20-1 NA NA CSARDQSRGQPQHF TGCAGTGCTAGAGATCAGAGTCGTGGTCAGCCCCAGCATTTT
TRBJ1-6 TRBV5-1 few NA CASSSDRDSPLHF TGCGCCAGCAGCTCTGATAGGGATTCACCCCTCCACTTT
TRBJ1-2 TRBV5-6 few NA CASSAGDGYTF TGTGCCAGCAGCGCGGGAGATGGCTACACCTTC
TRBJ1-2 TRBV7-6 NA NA CASSPSPGGGYTF TGTGCCAGCAGCCCTAGTCCGGGCGGAGGCTACACCTTC
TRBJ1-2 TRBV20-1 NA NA CSASRPLDYGYTF TGCAGTGCTAGTCGGCCGCTGGACTATGGCTACACCTTC
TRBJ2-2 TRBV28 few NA CASSLFQSGELFF TGTGCCAGCAGTTTATTTCAGTCCGGGGAGCTGTTTTTT
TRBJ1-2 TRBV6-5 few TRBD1 CASSYQRTGGGYGYTF TGTGCCAGCAGTTACCAAAGGACAGGGGGTGGCTATGGCTACACCTTC
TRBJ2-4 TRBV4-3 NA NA CASSQAFSSEIQYF TGCGCCAGCAGCCAAGCTTTCAGTTCGGAGATTCAGTACTTC
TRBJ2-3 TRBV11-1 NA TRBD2 CASSLWTPGGDTQYF TGTGCCAGCAGCCTTTGGACACCGGGAGGAGATACGCAGTATTTT
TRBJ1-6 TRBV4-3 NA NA CASSQVGAGESPLHF TGCGCCAGCAGCCAAGTGGGGGCAGGGGAGTCACCCCTCCACTTT
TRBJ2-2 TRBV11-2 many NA CASSFRDGTGELFF TGTGCCAGCAGCTTCCGGGACGGCACCGGGGAGCTGTTTTTT
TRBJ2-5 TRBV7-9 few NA CASSARPGDEETQYF TGTGCCAGCAGCGCTCGCCCAGGGGACGAAGAGACCCAGTACTTC
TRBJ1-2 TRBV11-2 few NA CASRRTGRGDGYTF TGTGCCAGCAGACGTACAGGGCGCGGGGATGGCTACACCTTC
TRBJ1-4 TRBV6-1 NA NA CASSDNGYNEKLFF TGTGCCAGCAGTGACAACGGATATAATGAAAAACTGTTTTTT
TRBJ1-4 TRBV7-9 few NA CASSLVKGRYNEKLFF TGTGCCAGCAGCTTAGTCAAGGGACGGTATAATGAAAAACTGTTTTTT
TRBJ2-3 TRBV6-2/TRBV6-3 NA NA CASRPTSRDTQYF TGTGCCAGCAGACCTACCTCACGGGATACGCAGTATTTT
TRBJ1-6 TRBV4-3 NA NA CASSQSGMNSPLHF TGCGCCAGCAGCCAATCTGGGATGAATTCACCCCTCCACTTT
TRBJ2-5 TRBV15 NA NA CATSSRTGGLETQYF TGTGCCACCAGCAGTCGGACGGGCGGCCTGGAGACCCAGTACTTC
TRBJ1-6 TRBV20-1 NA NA CSASKVRGRTVYNSPLHF TGCAGTGCAAGCAAGGTTCGGGGACGGACCGTCTATAATTCACCCCTCCACTTT
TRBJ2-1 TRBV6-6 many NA CASTLDPTLRNEQFF TGTGCCAGCACCCTCGACCCAACCCTCAGGAATGAGCAGTTCTTC
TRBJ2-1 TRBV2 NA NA CASRKGVSDEQFF TGTGCCAGCAGGAAGGGGGTCAGCGATGAGCAGTTCTTC
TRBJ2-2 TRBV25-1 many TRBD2 CASSFSGGAPGELFF TGTGCCAGCAGTTTTAGCGGGGGGGCGCCCGGGGAGCTGTTTTTT
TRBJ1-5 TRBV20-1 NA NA CSAGTSYSNQPQHF TGCAGTGCAGGGACATCTTATAGCAATCAGCCCCAGCATTTT
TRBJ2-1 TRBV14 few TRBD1 CASSQDYKRGTGPNEQFF TGTGCCAGCAGCCAAGATTATAAAAGAGGGACAGGTCCCAATGAGCAGTTCTTC
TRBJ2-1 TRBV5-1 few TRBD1 CASSGGQSSYNEQFF TGCGCCAGCAGCGGGGGACAGAGCTCCTACAATGAGCAGTTCTTC
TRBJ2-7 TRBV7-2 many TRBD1 CASSIGTGKSYEQYF TGTGCCAGCAGTATCGGGACAGGGAAGAGCTACGAGCAGTACTTC
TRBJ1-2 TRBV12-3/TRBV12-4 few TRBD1 CASSFHGQGGDYTF TGTGCCAGCAGTTTCCATGGTCAGGGGGGCGACTACACCTTC
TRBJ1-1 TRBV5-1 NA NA CASSQRPAGPEAFF TGCGCCAGCAGCCAACGTCCGGCAGGCCCTGAAGCTTTCTTT
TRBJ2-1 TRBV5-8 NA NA CASSLGTRRAYNEQFF TGTGCCAGCAGCTTGGGCACCCGTCGGGCCTACAATGAGCAGTTCTTC
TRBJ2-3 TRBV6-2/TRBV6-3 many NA CASRRLDTQYF TGTGCCAGCAGGCGTCTCGATACGCAGTATTTT
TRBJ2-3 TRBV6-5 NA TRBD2 CASTRRGGITDTQYF TGTGCCAGCACCCGCCGGGGGGGGATCACAGATACGCAGTATTTT
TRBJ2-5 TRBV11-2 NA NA CASSPWEAGETQYF TGTGCCAGCAGTCCATGGGAAGCTGGAGAGACCCAGTACTTC
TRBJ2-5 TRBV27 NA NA CASSLWGQSQETQYF TGTGCCAGCAGTTTATGGGGGCAGTCCCAAGAGACCCAGTACTTC
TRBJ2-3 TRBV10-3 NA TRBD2 CATRPGLAASTDTQYF TGTGCCACCCGACCGGGACTAGCAGCTAGCACAGATACGCAGTATTTT